The T cell receptor beta chain described here comes from a study of cytomegalovirus exposure and HLA in healthy donors. Study results and caveats: There were a few CMV-associated chains whose specificity for CMV antigens was confirmed in vitro. A classifier reportedly called cytomegalovirus status with high sensitivity and specificity.

Comment on this clone: Its specificity is unknown.

The donors formed part of the approximately 130-subject validation cohort, distinct from the roughly 630-subject first cohort. Measured with immunoSEQ multiplex PCR; TCRdb has only the in-frame clones, and not every one. The sample records about 150,000 clones, roughly 90% being singletons. Trimming pared 2 bases from V and 0 bases from J, leaving 8 bases between. The CDR3 contains 14 residues. Germline values: CDR1 MNHNS, CDR2 SASEGT. This TCR was recovered from a young man in good health and CMV-seronegative. Source material: PBMCs. This chain connects TRBV6-1 to TRBJ2-7, with unresolved D. DNA of the CDR3: TGTGCCAGCAGTGAAAGCCACAGCTCCTACGAGCAGTACTTC. Translated: CASSESHSSYEQYF.